This TCR beta chain was captured in a study of blood T cells in healthy people across ages (dated by TCRdb to the mid-2010s). Broadly, across the study: In model experiments, roughly one uniquely barcoded TCR beta cDNA molecule per two T cells was captured by template switching. For two donors (one aged 18 to 30 and one aged 80 or older), the study analyzed two additional independent replicas of 1 million unique cDNA reads from the same blood draw. Age-related changes in TCR beta repertoire diversity were measured in the study by deep sequencing normalized with unique cDNA molecular identifiers. Donors were grouped into four age groups: young (average approximately 16 years), middle-aged (roughly 37), aged (around 62) and long-lived (around 80). Donors of different ages were randomly distributed across sequencing lanes to avoid experimental bias.

Paper-wide results and their limitations: Because donor CMV infection status was unknown, age-related changes in expanded clonotypes were potentially confounded. Compared with the aged group, the long-lived group had more naive CD4+ T cells, fewer expanded clones and increased TCR diversity, a pattern suggesting age selection. Observed TCR beta diversity correlated strongly with the percentage of naive T cells measured by flow cytometry. Estimates of total diversity from one million sequenced T cells were regarded as lower bounds and underestimates. Conclusive comparison of naive and antigen-experienced compartments was prevented by the profiling of bulk unsorted PBMCs. Observed TCR beta diversity per million T cells fell roughly linearly with age, and a significant reduction was already apparent by age around 39.

Systemically healthy Caucasian individuals from Russia, about 38 in total and aged about 6 to 100 years, were included as donors. Each donor gave around 9.9 milliliters of peripheral blood, collected into EDTA-treated Vacutainer tubes. Ficoll-Paque density-gradient centrifugation was used to isolate PBMCs, with at least 6.5 million per sample. Trizol reagent was used to extract total RNA from PBMCs, with at least 6 micrograms per sample. The percentages of naive CD45RAhigh/CD27high T cells were determined by flow cytometry on a PBMC aliquot from every donor. Receptor libraries were prepared by 5' RACE. Sequencer: Illumina HiSeq 2500. A second roughly 6 to 11 cycle PCR used a sample-barcoded 5' primer and a J-beta primer mix. Each TCR beta cDNA molecule received a unique molecular identifier from a template-switch 5' adaptor carrying 12 random nucleotides. Each sample yielded at least 2.5 million CDR3-containing paired-end reads. First-strand cDNA was synthesized from all RNA with the Mint cDNA synthesis kit, primed by a TRBC-specific oligonucleotide. After uracil-DNA glycosylase treatment, a first 18-cycle PCR used universal primers M1SS and BC2_uni_R on all cDNA. Turning to the authors' computational methods: For normalization, 1 million high-quality reads, each with a distinct molecular identifier, were randomly selected from each sample. Reads with shared molecular identifiers were discarded instead of being binned into consensus sequences. CDR3 identification, clonotype clustering and error correction used MiTCR with a Q25 quality threshold and the strictest error-elimination algorithm. A nonparametric unseen species model with Euler transformation was used to estimate lower-bound total TCR beta diversity. TCRdb applied fastp at Q25 and MiXCR to the public reads, then kept only in-frame beta chains. Rows matching on CDR3 protein sequence are summarized as one entry with the most common DNA and genes. The V and J calls, along with clone size, are taken from TCRdb and not from the paper's own processing. For this sample there are around 1,700,000 distinct CDR3 sequences; 28% appear just once. The leading ten clones occupy less than 9.5% of the sample.

From the cysteine up to the phenylalanine, the CDR3 has a length of 12 residues. Kept here is only the CDR3 DNA, which spans 36 bases and is read in frame from base 1. The germline V gene specifies SGHDT as CDR1 and YYEEEE as CDR2. Trimming removed 4 bases from V and 2 bases from J, leaving 7 bases between the germline ends. Worth noting for this clonotype: Its cognate antigen has yet to be identified. Per-base quality was not reported, and no clone a single base away is much larger than it.

This sequence originates from a woman aged 25 to 45 in good health. The chain is assembled from TRBV5-6 and TRBJ2-7; no confident D gene assignment can be made. Sequenced sample: blood. CDR3 reads: CASSLYPYEQYF. The nucleotide sequence is TGTGCCAGCAGCCTCTACCCCTACGAGCAGTACTTC.